This T cell receptor (beta chain) stems from a study of shared clonotypes between healthy human individuals. This clone was counted a single time. Its antigen is not known. There are 17 residues in the CDR3. V shed 0 bases, J shed 2 bases, and the junction held 9 bases outside the gene matches. Germline loops: CDR1 SGHVS, CDR2 FQNEAQ. The study, taken as a whole, reports: When compared with the clonotypes that were shared by all four sorted-subset donors, the non-shared clonotypes turned out to have lower generation probabilities.

In the study's own analysis: Junction-only immunoSEQ sequences carried no quality scores, so filtering differed. Using immunoSEQ multiplex PCR, the repertoire was profiled, and TCRdb retains in-frame clones only, with some absent. Clone size and the V and J calls come from that table; the DNA yielded D and trimming. The table records some 500,000 clones, roughly 95% of them present only once. The sample consisted of naive CD4+ T cells sorted from blood. The subset: CD45RA+ positively selected. The chain employs TRBV7-8 and TRBJ2-7; TRBD2 agrees at 8 bases. The origin of this receptor is a woman in her thirties in good health. For the CDR3, the DNA is TGTGCCAGCAGCTTAGCGGGAAGCGGGAGTGGAACCTACGAGCAGTACTTC. Its translation: CASSLAGSGSGTYEQYF.